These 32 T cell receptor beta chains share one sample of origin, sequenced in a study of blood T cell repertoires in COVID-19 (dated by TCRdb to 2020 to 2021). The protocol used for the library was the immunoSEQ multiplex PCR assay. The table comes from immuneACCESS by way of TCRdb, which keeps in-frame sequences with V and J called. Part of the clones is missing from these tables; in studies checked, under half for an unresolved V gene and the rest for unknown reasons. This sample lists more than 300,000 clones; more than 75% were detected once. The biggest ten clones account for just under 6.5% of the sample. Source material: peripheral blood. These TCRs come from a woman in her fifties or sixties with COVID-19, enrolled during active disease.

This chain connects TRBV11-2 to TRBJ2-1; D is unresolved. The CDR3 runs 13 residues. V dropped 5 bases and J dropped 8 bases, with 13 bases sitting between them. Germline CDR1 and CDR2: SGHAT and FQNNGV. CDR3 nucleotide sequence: TGTGCCAGCAGCCACTACTCGGATGATGAGCAGTTCTTC. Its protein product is CASSHYSDDEQFF.

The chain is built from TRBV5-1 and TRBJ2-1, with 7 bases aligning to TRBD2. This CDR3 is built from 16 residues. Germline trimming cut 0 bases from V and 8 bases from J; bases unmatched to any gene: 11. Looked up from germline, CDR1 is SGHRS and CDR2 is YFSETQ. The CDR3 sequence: CASSLGLWEGSDEQFF. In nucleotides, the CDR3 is TGCGCCAGCAGCTTGGGTCTGTGGGAGGGCAGTGATGAGCAGTTCTTC.

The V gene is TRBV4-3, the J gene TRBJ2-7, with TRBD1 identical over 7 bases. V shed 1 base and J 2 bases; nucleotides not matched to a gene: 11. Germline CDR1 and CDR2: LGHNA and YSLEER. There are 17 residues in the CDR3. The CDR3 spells CASSQGQGGLTAYEQYF. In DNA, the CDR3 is TGCGCCAGCAGCCAAGGACAGGGCGGCCTTACCGCCTACGAGCAGTACTTC.

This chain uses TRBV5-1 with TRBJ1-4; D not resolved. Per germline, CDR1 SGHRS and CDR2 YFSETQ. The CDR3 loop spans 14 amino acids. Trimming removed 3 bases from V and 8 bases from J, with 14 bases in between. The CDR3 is CASSSTVGGEKLFF. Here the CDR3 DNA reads TGCGCCAGCAGCTCCACTGTGGGAGGGGAAAAACTGTTTTTT.

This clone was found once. CDR3 in amino acids: CASSVVPGAAYNEQFF. The CDR3 DNA is TGTGCCAGCAGCGTCGTCCCAGGGGCGGCCTACAATGAGCAGTTCTTC. The chain links TRBV9 to TRBJ2-1; possibly TRBD1 for D (6 bases). The CDR3 loop spans 16 amino acids. Germline assignment: CDR1 SGDLS and CDR2 YYNGEE. V dropped 2 bases and J dropped 2 bases, with 14 bases sitting between them.

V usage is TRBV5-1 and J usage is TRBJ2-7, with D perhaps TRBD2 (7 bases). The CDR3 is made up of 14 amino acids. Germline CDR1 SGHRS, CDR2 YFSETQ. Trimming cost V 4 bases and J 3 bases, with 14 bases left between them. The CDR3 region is CASSLQGGIYEQYF. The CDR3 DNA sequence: TGCGCCAGCAGCCTACAGGGAGGGATCTACGAGCAGTACTTC.

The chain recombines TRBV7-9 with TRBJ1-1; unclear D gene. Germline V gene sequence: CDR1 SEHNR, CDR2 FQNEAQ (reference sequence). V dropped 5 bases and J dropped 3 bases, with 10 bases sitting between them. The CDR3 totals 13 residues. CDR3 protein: CASSLYRDTEAFF. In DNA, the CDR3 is TGTGCCAGCAGCCTTTACCGGGACACTGAAGCTTTCTTT.

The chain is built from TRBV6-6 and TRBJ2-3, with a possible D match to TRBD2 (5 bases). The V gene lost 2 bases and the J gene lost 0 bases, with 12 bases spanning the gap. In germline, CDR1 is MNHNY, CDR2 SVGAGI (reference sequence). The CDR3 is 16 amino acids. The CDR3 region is CASSYGLASSTDTQYF. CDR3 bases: TGTGCCAGCAGTTACGGGCTAGCCAGTAGCACAGATACGCAGTATTTT.

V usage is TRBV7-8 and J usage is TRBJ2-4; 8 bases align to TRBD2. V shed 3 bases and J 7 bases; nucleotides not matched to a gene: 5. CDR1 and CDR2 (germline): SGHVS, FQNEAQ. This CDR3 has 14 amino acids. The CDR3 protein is CASSFGREANIQYF. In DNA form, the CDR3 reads TGTGCCAGCAGCTTCGGGCGGGAGGCTAACATTCAGTACTTC.

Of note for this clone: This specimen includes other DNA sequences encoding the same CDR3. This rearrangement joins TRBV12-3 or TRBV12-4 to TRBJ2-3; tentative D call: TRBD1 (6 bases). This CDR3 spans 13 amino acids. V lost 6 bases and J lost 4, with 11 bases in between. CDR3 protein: CASSQQGPDTQYF. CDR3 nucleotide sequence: TGTGCCAGCAGCCAACAGGGCCCAGATACGCAGTATTTT.

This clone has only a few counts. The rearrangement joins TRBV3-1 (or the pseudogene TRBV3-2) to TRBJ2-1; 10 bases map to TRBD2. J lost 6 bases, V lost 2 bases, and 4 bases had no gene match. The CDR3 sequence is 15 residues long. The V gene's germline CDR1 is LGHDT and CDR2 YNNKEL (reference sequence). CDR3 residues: CASSQTASGGNEQFF. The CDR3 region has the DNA TGTGCCAGCAGCCAAACCGCTAGCGGGGGCAATGAGCAGTTCTTC.

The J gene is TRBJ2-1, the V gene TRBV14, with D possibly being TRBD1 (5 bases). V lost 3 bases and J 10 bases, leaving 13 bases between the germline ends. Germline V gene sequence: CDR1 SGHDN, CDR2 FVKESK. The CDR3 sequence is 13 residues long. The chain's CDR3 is CASSHYLGVEQFF. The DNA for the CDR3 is TGTGCCAGCAGCCATTACCTAGGGGTAGAGCAGTTCTTC.

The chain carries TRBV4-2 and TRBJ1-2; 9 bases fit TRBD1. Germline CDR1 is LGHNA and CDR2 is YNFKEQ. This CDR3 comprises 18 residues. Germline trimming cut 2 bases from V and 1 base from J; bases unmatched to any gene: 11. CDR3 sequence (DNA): TGTGCCAGCAGCCAATCTAACAACCCGGGACAGGGTAACTATGGCTACACCTTC. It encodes CASSQSNNPGQGNYGYTF.

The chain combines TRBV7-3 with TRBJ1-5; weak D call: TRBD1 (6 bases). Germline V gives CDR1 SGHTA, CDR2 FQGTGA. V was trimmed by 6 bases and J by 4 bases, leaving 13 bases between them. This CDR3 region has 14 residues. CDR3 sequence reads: CASSSTGPNQPQHF. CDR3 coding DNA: TGTGCCAGCAGTTCGACAGGTCCGAATCAGCCCCAGCATTTT.

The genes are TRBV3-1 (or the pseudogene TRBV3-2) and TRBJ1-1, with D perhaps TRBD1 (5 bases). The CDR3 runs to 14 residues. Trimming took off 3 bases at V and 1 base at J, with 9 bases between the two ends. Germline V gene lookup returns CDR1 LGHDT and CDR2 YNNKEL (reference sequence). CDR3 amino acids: CASSHGGGNTEAFF. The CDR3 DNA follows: TGTGCCAGCAGCCACGGGGGAGGGAACACTGAAGCTTTCTTT.

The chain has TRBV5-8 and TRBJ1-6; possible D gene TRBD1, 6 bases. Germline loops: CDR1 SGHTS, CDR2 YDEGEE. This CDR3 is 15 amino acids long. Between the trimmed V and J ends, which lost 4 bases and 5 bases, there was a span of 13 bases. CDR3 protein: CASSPRTADNSPLHF. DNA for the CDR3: TGTGCCAGCAGCCCAAGGACAGCAGATAATTCACCCCTCCACTTT.

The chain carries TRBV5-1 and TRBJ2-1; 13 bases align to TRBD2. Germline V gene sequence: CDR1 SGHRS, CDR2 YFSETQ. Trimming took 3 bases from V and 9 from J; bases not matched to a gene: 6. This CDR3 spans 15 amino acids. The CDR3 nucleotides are TGCGCCAGCAGCTGGACTAGCGGGAGTGGCGGTGAGCAGTTCTTC. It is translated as CASSWTSGSGGEQFF.

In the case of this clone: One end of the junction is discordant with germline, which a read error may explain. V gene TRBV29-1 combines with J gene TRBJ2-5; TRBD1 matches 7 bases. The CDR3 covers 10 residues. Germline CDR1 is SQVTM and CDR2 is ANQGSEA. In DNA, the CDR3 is TGCAGCGTCCAGGGGGAGAGCCAGTACTTC. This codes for CSVQGESQYF.

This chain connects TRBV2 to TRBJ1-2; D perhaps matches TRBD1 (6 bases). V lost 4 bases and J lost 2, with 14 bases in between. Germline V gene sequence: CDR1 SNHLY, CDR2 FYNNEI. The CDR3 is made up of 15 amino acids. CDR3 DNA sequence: TGTGCCAGCAGTGTTCGACAGGCGGCGAACTATGGCTACACCTTC. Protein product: CASSVRQAANYGYTF.

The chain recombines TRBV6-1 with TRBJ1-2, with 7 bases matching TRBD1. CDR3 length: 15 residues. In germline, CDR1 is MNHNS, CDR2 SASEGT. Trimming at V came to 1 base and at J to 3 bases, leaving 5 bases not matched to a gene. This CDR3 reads CASSEGTGLYYGYTF. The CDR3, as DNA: TGTGCCAGCAGTGAAGGGACAGGCCTCTACTATGGCTACACCTTC.

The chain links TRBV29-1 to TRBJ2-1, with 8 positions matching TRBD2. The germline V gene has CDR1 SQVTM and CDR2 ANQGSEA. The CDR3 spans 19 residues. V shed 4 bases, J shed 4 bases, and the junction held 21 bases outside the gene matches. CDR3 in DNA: TGCAGCGTTGTTCCCAGTGGTATTTTTATAGCGGGGAAATACAATGAGCAGTTCTTC. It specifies CSVVPSGIFIAGKYNEQFF.

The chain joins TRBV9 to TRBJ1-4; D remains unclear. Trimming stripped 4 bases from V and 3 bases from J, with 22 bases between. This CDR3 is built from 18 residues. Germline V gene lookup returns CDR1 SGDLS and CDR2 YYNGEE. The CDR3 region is CASSTHGGIGVANEKLFF. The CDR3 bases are TGTGCCAGCAGCACCCATGGAGGGATTGGAGTTGCTAATGAAAAACTGTTTTTT.

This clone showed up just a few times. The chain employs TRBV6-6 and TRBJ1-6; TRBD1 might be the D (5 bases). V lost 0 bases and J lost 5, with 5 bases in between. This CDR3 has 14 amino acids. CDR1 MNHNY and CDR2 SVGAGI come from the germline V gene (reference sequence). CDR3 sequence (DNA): TGTGCCAGCAGTTACTCAGGGGATAATTCACCCCTCCACTTT. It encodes CASSYSGDNSPLHF.

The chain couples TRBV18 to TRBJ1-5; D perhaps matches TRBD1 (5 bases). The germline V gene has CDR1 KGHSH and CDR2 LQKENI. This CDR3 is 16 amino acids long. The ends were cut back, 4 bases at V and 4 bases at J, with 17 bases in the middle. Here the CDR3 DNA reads TGTGCCAGCTCACTCTCCCCCGACAGCCCTAATCAGCCCCAGCATTTT. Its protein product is CASSLSPDSPNQPQHF.

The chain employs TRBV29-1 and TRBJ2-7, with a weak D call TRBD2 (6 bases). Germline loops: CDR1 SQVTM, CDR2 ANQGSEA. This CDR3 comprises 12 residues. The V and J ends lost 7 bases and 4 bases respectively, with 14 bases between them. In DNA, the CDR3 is TGCAGCGCAAGGGACTCCAAGTACGAGCAGTACTTC. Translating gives CSARDSKYEQYF.

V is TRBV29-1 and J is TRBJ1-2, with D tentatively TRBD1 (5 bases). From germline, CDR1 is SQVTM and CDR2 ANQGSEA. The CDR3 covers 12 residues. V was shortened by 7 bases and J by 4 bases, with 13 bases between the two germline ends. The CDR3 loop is CSGGGVLYGYTF. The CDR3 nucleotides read TGCAGCGGCGGGGGTGTTCTCTATGGCTACACCTTC.

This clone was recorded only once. The DNA of the CDR3 is TGTGCCAGCAGCCTAGGGGGGGATCAGCCCCAGCATTTT. This encodes CASSLGGDQPQHF. The chain is built from TRBV3-1 (or the pseudogene TRBV3-2) and TRBJ1-5; D may be TRBD1 (6 bases). The V gene's germline CDR1 is LGHDT and CDR2 YNNKEL (reference sequence). The CDR3 totals 13 residues. V lost 4 bases and J lost 5, with 9 bases in between.

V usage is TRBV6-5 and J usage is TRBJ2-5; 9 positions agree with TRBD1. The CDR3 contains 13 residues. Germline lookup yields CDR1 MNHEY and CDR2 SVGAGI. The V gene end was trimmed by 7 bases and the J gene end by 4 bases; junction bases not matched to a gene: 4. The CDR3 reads CASTGDRAETQYF. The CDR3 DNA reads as TGTGCCAGCACCGGGGACAGGGCAGAGACCCAGTACTTC.

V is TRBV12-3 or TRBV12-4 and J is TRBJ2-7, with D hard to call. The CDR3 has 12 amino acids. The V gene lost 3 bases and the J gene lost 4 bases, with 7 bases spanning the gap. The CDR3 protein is CASSFGTYEQYF. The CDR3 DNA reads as TGTGCCAGCAGTTTTGGCACGTACGAGCAGTACTTC.

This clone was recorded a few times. The CDR3 DNA reads as TGTGCCAGCAGTAATAGCGGTGGAGAGACCCAGTACTTC. It translates to CASSNSGGETQYF. The chain uses TRBV6-5 and TRBJ2-5; maybe TRBD2 (6 bases). Between the trimmed V and J ends, which lost 5 bases and 4 bases, there was a span of 11 bases. CDR3 length: 13 amino acids. The germline V gene encodes CDR1 MNHEY and CDR2 SVGAGI.

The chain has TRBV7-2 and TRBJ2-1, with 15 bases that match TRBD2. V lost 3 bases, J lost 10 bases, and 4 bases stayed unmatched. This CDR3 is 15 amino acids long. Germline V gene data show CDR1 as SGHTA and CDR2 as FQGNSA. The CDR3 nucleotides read TGTGCCAGCAGCTTTGGACTAGCGGGAGGGGGAGAGCAGTTCTTC. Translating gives CASSFGLAGGGEQFF.

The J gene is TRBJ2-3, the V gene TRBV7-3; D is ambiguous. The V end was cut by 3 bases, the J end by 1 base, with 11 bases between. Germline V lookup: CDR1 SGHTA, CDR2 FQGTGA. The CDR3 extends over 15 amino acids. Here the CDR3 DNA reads TGTGCCAGCAGCTTCACAGCCAGTGGCACAGATACGCAGTATTTT. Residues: CASSFTASGTDTQYF.